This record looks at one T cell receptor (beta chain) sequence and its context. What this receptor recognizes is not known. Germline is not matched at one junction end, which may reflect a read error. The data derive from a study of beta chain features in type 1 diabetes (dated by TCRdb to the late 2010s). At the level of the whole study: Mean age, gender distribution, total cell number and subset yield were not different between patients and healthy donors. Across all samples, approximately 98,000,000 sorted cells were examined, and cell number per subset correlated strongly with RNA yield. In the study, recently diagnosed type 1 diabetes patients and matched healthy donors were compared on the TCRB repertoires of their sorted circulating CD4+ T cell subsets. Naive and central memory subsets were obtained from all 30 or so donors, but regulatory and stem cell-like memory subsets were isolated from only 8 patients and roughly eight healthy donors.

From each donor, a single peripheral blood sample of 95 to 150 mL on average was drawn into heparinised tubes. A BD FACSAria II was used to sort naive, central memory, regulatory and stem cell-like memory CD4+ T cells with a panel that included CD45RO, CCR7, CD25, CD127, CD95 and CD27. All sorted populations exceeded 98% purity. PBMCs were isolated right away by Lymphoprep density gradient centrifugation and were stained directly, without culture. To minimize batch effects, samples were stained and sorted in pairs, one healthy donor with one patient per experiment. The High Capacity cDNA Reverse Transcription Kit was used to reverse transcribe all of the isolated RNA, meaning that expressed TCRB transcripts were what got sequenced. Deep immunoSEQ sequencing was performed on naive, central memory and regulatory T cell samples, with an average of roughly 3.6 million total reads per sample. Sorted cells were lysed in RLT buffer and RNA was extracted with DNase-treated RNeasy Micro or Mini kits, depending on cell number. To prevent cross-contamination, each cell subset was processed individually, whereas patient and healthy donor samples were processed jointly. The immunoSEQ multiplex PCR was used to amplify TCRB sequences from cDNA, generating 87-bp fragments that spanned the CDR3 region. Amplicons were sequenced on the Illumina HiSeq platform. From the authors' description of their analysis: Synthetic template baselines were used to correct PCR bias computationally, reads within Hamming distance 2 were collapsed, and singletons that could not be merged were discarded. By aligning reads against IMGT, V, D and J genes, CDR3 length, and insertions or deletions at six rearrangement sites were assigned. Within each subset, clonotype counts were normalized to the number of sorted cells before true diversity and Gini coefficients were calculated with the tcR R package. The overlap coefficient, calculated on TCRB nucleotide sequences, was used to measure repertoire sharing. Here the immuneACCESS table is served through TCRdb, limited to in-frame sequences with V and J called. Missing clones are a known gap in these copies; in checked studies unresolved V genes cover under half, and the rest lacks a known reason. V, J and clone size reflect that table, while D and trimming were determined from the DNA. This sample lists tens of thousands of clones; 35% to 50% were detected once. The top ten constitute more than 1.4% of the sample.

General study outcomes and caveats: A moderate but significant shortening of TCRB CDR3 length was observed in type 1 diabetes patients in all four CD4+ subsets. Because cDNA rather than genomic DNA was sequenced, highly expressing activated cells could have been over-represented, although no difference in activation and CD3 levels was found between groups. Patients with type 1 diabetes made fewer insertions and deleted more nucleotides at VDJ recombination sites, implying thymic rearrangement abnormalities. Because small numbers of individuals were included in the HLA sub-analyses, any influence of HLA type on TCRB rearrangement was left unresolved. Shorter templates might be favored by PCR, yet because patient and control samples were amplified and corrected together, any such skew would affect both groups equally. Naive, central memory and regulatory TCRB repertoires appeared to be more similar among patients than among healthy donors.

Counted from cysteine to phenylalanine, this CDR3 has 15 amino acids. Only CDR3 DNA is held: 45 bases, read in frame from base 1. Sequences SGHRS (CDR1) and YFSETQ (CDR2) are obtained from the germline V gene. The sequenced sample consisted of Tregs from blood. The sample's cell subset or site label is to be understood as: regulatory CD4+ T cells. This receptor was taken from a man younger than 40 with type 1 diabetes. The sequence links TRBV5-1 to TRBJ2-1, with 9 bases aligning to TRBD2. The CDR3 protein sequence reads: CASSWGTSSHNEQFF. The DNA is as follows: TGCGCCAGCAGCTGGGGGACTAGCTCCCACAATGAGCAGTTCTTC.